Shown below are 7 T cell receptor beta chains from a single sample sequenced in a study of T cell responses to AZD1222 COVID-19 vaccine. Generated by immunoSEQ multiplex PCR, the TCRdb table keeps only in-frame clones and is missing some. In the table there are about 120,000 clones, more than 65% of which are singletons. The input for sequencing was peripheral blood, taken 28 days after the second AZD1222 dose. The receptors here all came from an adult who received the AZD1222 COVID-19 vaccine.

CDR3 sequence reads: CASSPRPNTDTQYF. CDR3 bases: TGTGCCAGCAGCCCCCGACCCAACACAGATACGCAGTATTTT. The chain recombines TRBV7-6 with TRBJ2-3, with unresolved D. The germline CDR1 and CDR2 sequences are SGHVS and FNYEAQ. This CDR3 contains 14 residues. V lost 5 bases and J 2 bases, leaving 11 bases between the germline ends.

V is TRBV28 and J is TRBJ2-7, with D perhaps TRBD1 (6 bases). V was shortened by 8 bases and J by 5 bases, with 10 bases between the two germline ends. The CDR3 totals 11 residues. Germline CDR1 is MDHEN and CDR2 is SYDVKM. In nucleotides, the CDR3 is TGTGCCAGCCGCAGGGGCAACGAGCAGTACTTC. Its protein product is CASRRGNEQYF.

The CDR3 DNA sequence: TGTGCCAGCAGCTTAGTAGCGGGGGCGTACTCAGATACGCAGTATTTT. Translated, it gives CASSLVAGAYSDTQYF. This chain links TRBV7-2 with TRBJ2-3, with 9 bases that match TRBD2. Trimming at V came to 1 base and at J to 4 bases, leaving 6 bases not matched to a gene. There are 16 residues in the CDR3. CDR1 and CDR2 (germline): SGHTA, FQGNSA. The whole variable domain, filled in from reference TRBV7-2 and TRBJ2-3, reads GAGVSQSPSNKVTEKGKDVELRCDPISGHTALYWYRQSLGQGLEFLIYFQGNSAPDKSGLPSDRFSAERTGGSVSTLTIQRTQQEDSAVYLCASSLVAGAYSDTQYFGPGTRLTVL.

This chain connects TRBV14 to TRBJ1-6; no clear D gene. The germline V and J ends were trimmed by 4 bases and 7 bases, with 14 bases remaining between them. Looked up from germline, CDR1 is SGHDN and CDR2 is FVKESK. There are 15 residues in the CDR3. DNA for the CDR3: TGTGCCAGCAGCCCCCGACGGTCCGGGAATTCACCCCTCCACTTT. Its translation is CASSPRRSGNSPLHF.

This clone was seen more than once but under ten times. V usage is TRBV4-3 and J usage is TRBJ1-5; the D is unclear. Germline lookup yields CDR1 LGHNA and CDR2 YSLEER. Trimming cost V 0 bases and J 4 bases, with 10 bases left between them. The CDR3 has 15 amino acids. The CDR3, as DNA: TGCGCCAGCAGCCAAGATAACAGCCAAAATCAGCCCCAGCATTTT. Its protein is CASSQDNSQNQPQHF.

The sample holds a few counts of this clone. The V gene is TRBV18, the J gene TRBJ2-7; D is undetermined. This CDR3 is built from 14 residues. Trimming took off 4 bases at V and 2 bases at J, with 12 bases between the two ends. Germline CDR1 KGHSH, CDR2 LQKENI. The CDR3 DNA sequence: TGTGCCAGCTCACGGGCAGGTCCCACCTACGAGCAGTACTTC. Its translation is CASSRAGPTYEQYF.

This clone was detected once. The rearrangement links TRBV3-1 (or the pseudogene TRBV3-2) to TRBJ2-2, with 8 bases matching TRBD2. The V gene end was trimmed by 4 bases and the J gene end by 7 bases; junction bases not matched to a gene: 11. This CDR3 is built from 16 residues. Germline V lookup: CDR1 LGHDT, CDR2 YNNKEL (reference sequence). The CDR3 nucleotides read TGTGCCAGCAGCCCGACTGAGCGGGGGAGGGGCGGGGAGCTGTTTTTT. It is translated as CASSPTERGRGGELFF.